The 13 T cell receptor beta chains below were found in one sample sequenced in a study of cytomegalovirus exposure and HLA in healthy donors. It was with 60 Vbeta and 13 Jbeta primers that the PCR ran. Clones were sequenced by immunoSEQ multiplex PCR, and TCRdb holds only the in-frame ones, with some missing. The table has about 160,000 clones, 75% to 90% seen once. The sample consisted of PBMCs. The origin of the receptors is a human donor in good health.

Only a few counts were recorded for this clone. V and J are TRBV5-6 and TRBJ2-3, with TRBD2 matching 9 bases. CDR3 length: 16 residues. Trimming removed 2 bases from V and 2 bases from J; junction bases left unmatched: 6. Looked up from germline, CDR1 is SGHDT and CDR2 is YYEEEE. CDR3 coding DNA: TGTGCCAGCAGCTTAATAGCGGGGGCCGCCACAGATACGCAGTATTTT. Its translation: CASSLIAGAATDTQYF. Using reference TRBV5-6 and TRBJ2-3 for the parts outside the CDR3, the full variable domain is DAGVTQSPTHLIKTRGQQVTLRCSPKSGHDTVSWYQQALGQGPQFIFQYYEEEERQRGNFPDRFSGHQFPNYSSELNVNALLLGDSALYLCASSLIAGAATDTQYFGPGTRLTVL.

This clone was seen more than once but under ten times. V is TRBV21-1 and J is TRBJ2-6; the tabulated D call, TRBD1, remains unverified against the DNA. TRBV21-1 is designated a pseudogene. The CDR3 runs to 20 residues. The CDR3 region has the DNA TGTGCCAGCAGCACCTTGGGTCGGGACAGGGCCCAATCTGGGGCCAACGTCCTGACTTTC. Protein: CASSTLGRDRAQSGANVLTF.

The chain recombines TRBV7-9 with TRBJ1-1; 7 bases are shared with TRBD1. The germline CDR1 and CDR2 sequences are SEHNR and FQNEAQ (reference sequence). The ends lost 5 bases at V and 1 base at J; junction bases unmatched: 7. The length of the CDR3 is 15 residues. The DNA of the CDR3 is TGTGCCAGCAGCCCAGACAGGGCCCGGAACACTGAAGCTTTCTTT. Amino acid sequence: CASSPDRARNTEAFF.

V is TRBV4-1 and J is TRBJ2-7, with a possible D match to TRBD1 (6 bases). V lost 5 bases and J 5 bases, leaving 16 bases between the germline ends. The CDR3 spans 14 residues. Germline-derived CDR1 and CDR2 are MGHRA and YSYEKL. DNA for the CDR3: TGCGCCAGCAGCTACAAAGAACAGGGCAACGAGCAGTACTTC. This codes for CASSYKEQGNEQYF.

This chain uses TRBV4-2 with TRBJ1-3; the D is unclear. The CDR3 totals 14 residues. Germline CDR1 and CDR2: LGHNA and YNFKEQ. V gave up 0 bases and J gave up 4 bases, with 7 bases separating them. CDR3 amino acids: CASSQDRLGNTIYF. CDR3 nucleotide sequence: TGTGCCAGCAGCCAAGACAGGCTAGGAAACACCATATATTTT.

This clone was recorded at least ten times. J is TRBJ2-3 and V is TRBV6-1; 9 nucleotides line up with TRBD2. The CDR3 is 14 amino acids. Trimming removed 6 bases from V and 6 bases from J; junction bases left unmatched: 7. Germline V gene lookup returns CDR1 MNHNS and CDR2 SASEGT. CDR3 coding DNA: TGTGCCAGCAGCGGGGGCGGGGGGGCTGATACGCAGTATTTT. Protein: CASSGGGGADTQYF.

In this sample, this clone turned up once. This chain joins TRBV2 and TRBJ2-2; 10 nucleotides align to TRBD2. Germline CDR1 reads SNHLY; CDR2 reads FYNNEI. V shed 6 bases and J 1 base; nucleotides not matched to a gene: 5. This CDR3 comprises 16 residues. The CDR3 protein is CASRLIAGGNTGELFF. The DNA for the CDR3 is TGTGCCAGCAGACTTATAGCGGGGGGGAACACCGGGGAGCTGTTTTTT.

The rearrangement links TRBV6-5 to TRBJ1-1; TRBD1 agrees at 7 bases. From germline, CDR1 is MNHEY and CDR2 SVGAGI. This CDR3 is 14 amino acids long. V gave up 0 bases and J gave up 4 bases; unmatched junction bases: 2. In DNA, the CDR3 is TGTGCCAGCAGTTACTCGTCAGGGGGCACTGAAGCTTTCTTT. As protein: CASSYSSGGTEAFF.

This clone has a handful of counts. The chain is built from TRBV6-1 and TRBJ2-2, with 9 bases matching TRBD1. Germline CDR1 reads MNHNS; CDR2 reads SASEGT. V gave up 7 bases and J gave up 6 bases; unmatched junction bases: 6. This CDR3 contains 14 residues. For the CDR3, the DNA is TGTGCCAGCATCCCCGGACAGGGGCCCGGGGAGCTGTTTTTT. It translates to CASIPGQGPGELFF.

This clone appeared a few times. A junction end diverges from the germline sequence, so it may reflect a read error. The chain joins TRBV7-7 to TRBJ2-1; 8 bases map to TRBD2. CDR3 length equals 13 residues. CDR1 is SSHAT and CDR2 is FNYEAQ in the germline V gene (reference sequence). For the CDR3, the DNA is TGTGCTAGCAGCTTAGAAACTAGCGGCGAGCAGTTCTTC. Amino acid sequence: CASSLETSGEQFF.

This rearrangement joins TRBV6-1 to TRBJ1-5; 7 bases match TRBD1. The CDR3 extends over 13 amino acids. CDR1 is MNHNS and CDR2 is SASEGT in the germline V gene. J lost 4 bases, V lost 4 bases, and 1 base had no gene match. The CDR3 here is CASSGTGNQPQHF. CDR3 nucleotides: TGTGCCAGCAGTGGGACAGGAAATCAGCCCCAGCATTTT.

The CDR3 loop reads CASRRAGTEAFF. The CDR3, as DNA: TGTGCCAGCCGTAGGGCGGGCACTGAAGCTTTCTTT. The chain uses TRBV18 and TRBJ1-1; D uncertain. Germline assignment: CDR1 KGHSH and CDR2 LQKENI. V was pared by 8 bases and J by 4 bases, with 11 bases between. CDR3 length: 12 amino acids. Based on the CDR3 plus reference TRBV18 and TRBJ1-1, the full variable domain is NAGVMQNPRHLVRRRGQEARLRCSPMKGHSHVYWYRQLPEEGLKFMVYLQKENIIDESGMPKERFSAEFPKEGPSILRIQQVVRGDSAAYFCASRRAGTEAFFGQGTRLTVV.

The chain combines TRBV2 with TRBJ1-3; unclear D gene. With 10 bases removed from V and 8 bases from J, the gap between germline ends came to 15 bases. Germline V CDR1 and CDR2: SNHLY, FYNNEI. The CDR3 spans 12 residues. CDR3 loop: CATRPFGDTIYF. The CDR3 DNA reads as TGTGCCACCCGACCCTTCGGGGACACCATATATTTT.